These 11 T cell receptor beta chains were sequenced from one sample in a study of blood T cell repertoires in COVID-19. Libraries were prepared by immunoSEQ multiplex PCR; TCRdb keeps only in-frame clonotypes and omits some of them. The sample yields around 200,000 clones, roughly 80% seen once. Material for sequencing was peripheral blood. Receptor source: a woman older than 75 with acute or convalescent COVID-19.

This chain's CDR3 is CASSLGQGEGTEAFF. CDR3 sequence (DNA): TGCGCCAGCAGCTTGGGACAGGGGGAGGGCACTGAAGCTTTCTTT. The chain uses TRBV5-1 and TRBJ1-1, with TRBD1 identical over 9 bases. The CDR3 has 15 amino acids. Looked up from germline, CDR1 is SGHRS and CDR2 is YFSETQ. Unmatched junction bases numbered 4, after V lost 0 bases and J lost 4 bases.

This clone was seen a handful of times. Other DNA variants within this sample encode the same CDR3. The chain recombines TRBV3-1 (or the pseudogene TRBV3-2) with TRBJ2-1; 10 positions match TRBD2. Germline CDR1 LGHDT, CDR2 YNNKEL (reference sequence). The V segment lost 0 bases and the J segment 4 bases; nucleotides outside the gene matches: 6. The CDR3 has 17 residues. CDR3 nucleotides: TGTGCCAGCAGCCAAGACCTTCTAGCGGGGGTTTACAATGAGCAGTTCTTC. Translated: CASSQDLLAGVYNEQFF.

The chain couples TRBV19 to TRBJ1-6; D not resolved. The CDR3 length is 13 residues. Germline values: CDR1 LNHDA, CDR2 SQIVND (reference sequence). The V and J ends lost 3 bases and 5 bases respectively, with 5 bases between them. CDR3 coding DNA: TGTGCCAGTAGTATGCTAGATAATTCACCCCTCCACTTT. Translation: CASSMLDNSPLHF.

The chain couples TRBV5-1 to TRBJ1-2, with TRBD1 matching 10 bases. The CDR3 has 16 amino acids. Germline lookup yields CDR1 SGHRS and CDR2 YFSETQ. The V gene end was trimmed by 2 bases and the J gene end by 5 bases; junction bases not matched to a gene: 9. CDR3 in DNA: TGCGCCAGCAGCTTACAAGGGACAGGGGAAGTGTATGGCTACACCTTC. Protein sequence: CASSLQGTGEVYGYTF.

CDR3 nucleotide sequence: TGTGCCAGCAGTTCATCGCACCTGACAGGCCCGTACGAGCAGTACTTC. Its protein product is CASSSSHLTGPYEQYF. The V call is TRBV27, the J call TRBJ2-7; perhaps TRBD1 as D (6 bases). The CDR3 spans 16 residues. Germline CDR1 and CDR2: MNHEY and SMNVEV (reference sequence). V lost 4 bases and J lost 4, with 20 bases in between.

V and J are TRBV13 and TRBJ1-2, with D tentatively TRBD1 (6 bases). The V end was cut by 2 bases, the J end by 2 bases, with 6 bases between. CDR3 size: 13 residues. CDR1 and CDR2 from the germline V gene are PRHDT and FYEKMQ (reference sequence). CDR3 bases: TGTGCCAGCAGCTTACAGGGGAACTATGGCTACACCTTC. It encodes CASSLQGNYGYTF.

The rearrangement links TRBV7-8 to TRBJ2-7; 11 positions match TRBD2. V was clipped by 5 bases and J by 3 bases; unmatched bases: 9. From germline, CDR1 is SGHVS and CDR2 FQNEAQ. CDR3 length: 16 residues. The CDR3 DNA reads TGTGCCAGCAGCCTCGGACTAGCGGGTGTTTTCTACGAGCAGTACTTC. This translates into CASSLGLAGVFYEQYF.

The chain combines TRBV5-1 with TRBJ2-3; possibly TRBD1 for D (6 bases). The germline V gene encodes CDR1 SGHRS and CDR2 YFSETQ. The V end lost 3 bases, the J end lost 3 bases, and 14 bases lay between the germline ends. The CDR3 totals 15 residues. Written as DNA, the CDR3 is TGCGCCAGCAGCTCCCCAGGGGCCGATACAGATACGCAGTATTTT. It codes for CASSSPGADTDTQYF.

The chain recombines TRBV30 with TRBJ2-2, with a weak D call TRBD2 (6 bases). This CDR3 comprises 12 residues. The germline CDR1 and CDR2 sequences are GTSNPN and SVGIG (reference sequence). Trimming removed 3 bases at V and 5 bases at J, with 7 bases between. CDR3 nucleotides: TGTGCCTGGAGGGGGGGAACCGGGGAGCTGTTTTTT. This codes for CAWRGGTGELFF.

This clone was seen a few times. The chain links TRBV7-2 to TRBJ1-4; D might be TRBD1 (5 bases). The CDR3 spans 15 residues. Per the germline V gene, CDR1 is SGHTA and CDR2 is FQGNSA. V gave up 4 bases and J gave up 1 base, with 10 bases separating them. The CDR3 spells CASSYLGGTNEKLFF. CDR3 DNA sequence: TGTGCCAGCAGCTATTTGGGGGGAACTAATGAAAAACTGTTTTTT.

This sequence joins TRBV28 and TRBJ1-1; D gene uncertain. The V and J ends lost 10 bases and 1 base respectively, with 7 bases between them. CDR3 size: 11 residues. Germline V gives CDR1 MDHEN, CDR2 SYDVKM. The CDR3: CATRGNTEAFF. The DNA for the CDR3 is TGTGCCACCCGGGGGAACACTGAAGCTTTCTTT. The full variable domain, with the rest looked up from reference TRBV28 and TRBJ1-1, is DVKVTQSSRYLVKRTGEKVFLECVQDMDHENMFWYRQDPGLGLRLIYFSYDVKMKEKGDIPEGYSVSREKKERFSLILESASTNQTSMYLCATRGNTEAFFGQGTRLTVV.